This T cell receptor beta chain was recorded in a study of T cells in tumors after PD-1 blockade. Study-wide context: Mean per tumor sample: 25,000 or so templates (about 554-99,264), thousands of unique clonotypes. Study results and limitations: After therapy, most expanded exhausted CD8+ clones were absent pre-treatment, suggesting clonal replacement.

The method was immunoSEQ multiplex PCR; TCRdb's version includes in-frame clones alone and lacks a portion of them. The data hold approximately 9,300 clones, with around 63% observed a single time. V was pared by 1 base and J by 5 bases, with 3 bases of the junction left unmatched. This CDR3 is built from 14 residues. The germline V gene encodes CDR1 SGHDT and CDR2 YYEEEE. Before and after PD-1 blockade, biopsies were collected from the same primary tumor site. This clone was seen more than once but under ten times. Its antigen is not identified. The sample consisted of tumor tissue, taken after anti-PD-1 treatment. The chain employs TRBV5-6 and TRBJ1-2; 9 nucleotides agree with TRBD1. The clonotype originates from a human donor with basal cell carcinoma. CDR3 in DNA: TGTGCCAGCAGCTTGACAGGGGGCGCGTATGGCTACACCTTC. Translating gives CASSLTGGAYGYTF.